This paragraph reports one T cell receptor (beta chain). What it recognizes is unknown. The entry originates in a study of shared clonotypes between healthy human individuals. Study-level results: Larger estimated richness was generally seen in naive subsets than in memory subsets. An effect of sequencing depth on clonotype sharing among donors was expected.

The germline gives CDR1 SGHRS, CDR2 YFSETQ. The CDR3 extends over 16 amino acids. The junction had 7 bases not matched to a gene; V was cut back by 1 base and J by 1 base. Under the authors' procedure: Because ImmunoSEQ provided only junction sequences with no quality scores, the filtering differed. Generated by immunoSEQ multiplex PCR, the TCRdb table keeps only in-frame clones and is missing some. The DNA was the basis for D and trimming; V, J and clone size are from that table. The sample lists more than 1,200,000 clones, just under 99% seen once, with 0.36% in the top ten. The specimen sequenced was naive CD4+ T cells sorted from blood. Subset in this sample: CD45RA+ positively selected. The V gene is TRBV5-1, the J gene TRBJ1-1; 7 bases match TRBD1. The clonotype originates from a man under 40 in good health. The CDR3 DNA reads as TGCGCCAGCAGCTTGTTTACAGGGGTCACGAACACTGAAGCTTTCTTT. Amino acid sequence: CASSLFTGVTNTEAFF.